This T cell receptor beta chain was retrieved from a study of blood T cells in healthy people across ages. Study-level findings and limits: No conclusive comparison of naive versus antigen-experienced cells was possible with unsorted PBMCs. Significant beta diversity loss was already apparent by age about 39, declining roughly linearly.

The CDR3 length is 12 residues. The germline gives CDR1 MNHEY, CDR2 SVGAGI. V was clipped by 9 bases and J by 6 bases, with 14 bases between them. The use of a sample-barcoded 5' primer and a J-beta primer mix characterized a second PCR of about 7 to 12 cycles. TCRdb ran MiXCR on the 5' RACE reads and lists one entry per CDR3 protein. The sample records approximately 900,000 distinct CDR3 sequences, roughly 52% being singletons. This clonotype was counted a single time. Its antigen is unidentified. All donors came from Russia, were Caucasian and healthy, and spanned ages about 6 to 100. The chain has TRBV6-5 and TRBJ1-2; no firm D call. This TCR came from a man aged 30-40 years in good health. Sequenced sample: blood. In nucleotides, the CDR3 is TGTGCCAGTAAGACGGCACTTAATGGCTACACCTTC. Amino acids: CASKTALNGYTF.